This TCR beta chain stems from a study of blood T cell repertoires in COVID-19. Here immunoSEQ multiplex PCR was the method, and the copy in TCRdb shows in-frame clones only, minus some. The sample comprises 28,000 or so clones, approximately 86% of which are singletons, and about 32% rests with the top ten. The CDR3 sequence is 16 residues long. Germline V gene data show CDR1 as SNHLY and CDR2 as FYNNEI. Trimming cost V 4 bases and J 4 bases, with 16 bases left between them. V usage is TRBV2 and J usage is TRBJ1-4; D gene uncertain. This TCR was sampled from a human donor in a cohort sampled during active COVID-19. Sequencing input: peripheral blood. CDR3 protein: CASSVTGGRFNEKLFF. DNA for the CDR3: TGTGCCAGCAGTGTGACCGGAGGACGGTTTAATGAAAAACTGTTTTTT.